This TCR beta chain was captured in a study of blood T cell repertoires in COVID-19. The wider study: Acute and convalescent COVID-19 specimens originated in the United States, Italy and Spain.

Data came from immunoSEQ multiplex PCR; TCRdb stores just in-frame clones and leaves some out. Of roughly 380,000 clones listed, roughly 87% are singletons. Assignment of participants to cohorts was predicated upon participant-reported clinical history. Recovered participants had two consecutive negative NP/OP PCR tests, healthcare professional clearance, or symptom resolution. The CDR3 spans 15 residues. Germline V gene lookup returns CDR1 LNHDA and CDR2 SQIVND (reference sequence). J lost 2 bases, V lost 6 bases, and 7 bases had no gene match. This receptor was identified in a woman in her thirties who had recovered from COVID-19. The sample comprised PBMCs or T cells enriched from blood (not recorded which). The genes are TRBV19 and TRBJ2-1, with TRBD1 matching over 7 bases. The CDR3 bases are TGTGCCAGTAGCCGGGTAGGGGGCACCTACAATGAGCAGTTCTTC. The encoded protein is CASSRVGGTYNEQFF. Based on the CDR3 plus reference TRBV19 and TRBJ2-1, the full variable domain is DGGITQSPKYLFRKEGQNVTLSCEQNLNHDAMYWYRQDPGQGLRLIYYSQIVNDFQKGDIAEGYSVSREKKESFPLTVTSAQKNPTAFYLCASSRVGGTYNEQFFGPGTRLTVL.